The 20 T cell receptor beta chains listed next were all sequenced from one sample in a study of PD-1 blockade in classical Hodgkin lymphoma. Generated by immunoSEQ multiplex PCR, the TCRdb table keeps only in-frame clones and is missing some. Of roughly 150,000 clones in the sample, 78% were seen once. Exposure to brentuximab vedotin varied, and each patient had relapsed following autologous stem cell transplantation. The sequences come from peripheral blood mononuclear cells (PBMCs), collected before the second cycle of nivolumab. The receptors come from a human donor with classical Hodgkin lymphoma.

The chain is built from TRBV11-2 and TRBJ2-1, with no clear D. Germline V gene lookup returns CDR1 SGHAT and CDR2 FQNNGV. The V end was cut by 5 bases, the J end by 0 bases, with 11 bases between. The CDR3 has 15 residues. CDR3 protein: CASSHRESSYNEQFF. The CDR3 DNA reads as TGTGCCAGCAGCCACCGCGAGAGCTCCTACAATGAGCAGTTCTTC.

The chain has TRBV5-4 and TRBJ2-7; D possibly corresponds to TRBD2 (5 bases). The ends were cut back, 7 bases at V and 0 bases at J, with 17 bases in the middle. This CDR3 has 15 residues. The V gene's germline CDR1 is SGHNT and CDR2 YYREEE (reference sequence). Written as DNA, the CDR3 is TGTGCCAGCGCTGAGAGGGCGGCTTACTCCTACGAGCAGTACTTC. Amino acid sequence: CASAERAAYSYEQYF.

CDR3 residues: CASGFPDSLQPQHF. As DNA, the CDR3 is TGTGCTAGTGGTTTCCCGGACAGCTTGCAGCCCCAGCATTTT. The V and J genes are TRBV12-5 and TRBJ1-5; maybe TRBD1 (6 bases). CDR3 length: 14 amino acids. The V and J ends lost 3 bases and 7 bases respectively, with 13 bases between them. The V gene's germline CDR1 is LGHNT and CDR2 FRNRAP. The full variable domain, in which reference TRBV12-5 and TRBJ1-5 provide the parts outside the CDR3, is DARVTQTPRHKVTEMGQEVTMRCQPILGHNTVFWYRQTMMQGLELLAYFRNRAPLDDSGMPKDRFSAEMPDATLATLKIQPSEPRDSAVYFCASGFPDSLQPQHFGDGTRLSIL.

This chain links TRBV18 with TRBJ1-1; D is uncertain. Germline V lookup: CDR1 KGHSH, CDR2 LQKENI. The germline V and J ends were trimmed by 1 base and 3 bases, with 9 bases remaining between them. The CDR3 has 14 residues. The CDR3 DNA reads TGTGCCAGCTCACCACGGACCGGGGACACTGAAGCTTTCTTT. It yields the protein CASSPRTGDTEAFF. Combining the CDR3 with reference TRBV18 and TRBJ1-1 gives the whole variable domain NAGVMQNPRHLVRRRGQEARLRCSPMKGHSHVYWYRQLPEEGLKFMVYLQKENIIDESGMPKERFSAEFPKEGPSILRIQQVVRGDSAAYFCASSPRTGDTEAFFGQGTRLTVV.

This chain links TRBV19 with TRBJ2-3; possibly TRBD1 for D (6 bases). V was shortened by 3 bases and J by 3 bases, with 7 bases between the two germline ends. CDR1 and CDR2 (germline): LNHDA, SQIVND (reference sequence). The CDR3 contains 13 residues. In DNA form, the CDR3 reads TGTGCCAGTAGTATGACAGGTACAGATACGCAGTATTTT. It yields the protein CASSMTGTDTQYF.

The chain has TRBV5-1 and TRBJ1-3; D not certain. This CDR3 is built from 13 residues. V gave up 3 bases and J gave up 0 bases, with 4 bases separating them. CDR1 SGHRS and CDR2 YFSETQ come from the germline V gene. The CDR3 DNA follows: TGCGCCAGCAGCTACAGCTCTGGAAACACCATATATTTT. It codes for CASSYSSGNTIYF.

This clone was detected once. This sequence joins TRBV27 and TRBJ2-1; tentatively, D is TRBD1 (6 bases). The CDR3 spans 11 residues. V dropped 6 bases and J dropped 6 bases, with 6 bases sitting between them. CDR1 is MNHEY and CDR2 is SMNVEV in the germline V gene (reference sequence). In nucleotides, the CDR3 is TGTGCCAGCAGACAGGGCAATGAGCAGTTCTTC. Residues: CASRQGNEQFF.

This chain connects TRBV28 to TRBJ1-5, with 8 bases aligning to TRBD1. Germline assignment: CDR1 MDHEN and CDR2 SYDVKM. The CDR3 has 15 residues. After removal of 2 bases from V and 6 bases from J, the junction contained 6 bases not matched to a gene. CDR3 loop: CASSLDRGYVQPQHF. The CDR3 DNA is TGTGCCAGCAGTTTAGACAGGGGATACGTTCAGCCCCAGCATTTT.

This chain links TRBV14 with TRBJ1-1; 10 bases fit TRBD1. The CDR3 has 17 amino acids. Trimming removed 5 bases from V and 0 bases from J; junction bases left unmatched: 9. Looked up from germline, CDR1 is SGHDN and CDR2 is FVKESK. In DNA form, the CDR3 reads TGTGCCAGCAGCTCGCTGGGGACAGGGGTTATGAACACTGAAGCTTTCTTT. Its translation is CASSSLGTGVMNTEAFF. Based on the CDR3 plus reference TRBV14 and TRBJ1-1, the full variable domain is EAGVTQFPSHSVIEKGQTVTLRCDPISGHDNLYWYRRVMGKEIKFLLHFVKESKQDESGMPNNRFLAERTGGTYSTLKVQPAELEDSGVYFCASSSLGTGVMNTEAFFGQGTRLTVV.

The chain combines TRBV7-3 with TRBJ2-5, with TRBD2 as a possible D gene (6 bases). With 2 bases removed from V and 0 bases from J, the gap between germline ends came to 13 bases. Germline CDR1 is SGHTA and CDR2 is FQGTGA. This CDR3 has 16 amino acids. The CDR3 here is CASSLSGVADQETQYF. The CDR3 region has the DNA TGTGCCAGCAGCTTATCGGGAGTAGCGGACCAAGAGACCCAGTACTTC.

The rearrangement links TRBV10-3 to TRBJ1-4; maybe TRBD1 (5 bases). V was pared by 2 bases and J by 5 bases, with 9 bases between. The CDR3 length is 14 residues. Germline-derived CDR1 and CDR2 are ENHRY and SYGVKD. This CDR3 reads CAISEAGLNEKLFF. CDR3 DNA: TGTGCCATCAGTGAGGCAGGGTTAAATGAAAAACTGTTTTTT.

V is TRBV30 and J is TRBJ1-1, with TRBD1 matching 12 bases. Germline CDR1 GTSNPN, CDR2 SVGIG (reference sequence). Trimming removed 4 bases from V and 7 bases from J; junction bases left unmatched: 7. The CDR3 length is 14 residues. This CDR3 is CAWMGQGAAGEAFF. DNA of the CDR3: TGTGCCTGGATGGGACAGGGGGCAGCAGGTGAAGCTTTCTTT.

J is TRBJ1-1 and V is TRBV6-6, with D possibly TRBD1 on 5 matching bases. The V end was cut by 5 bases, the J end by 1 base, with 11 bases between. The germline gives CDR1 MNHNY, CDR2 SVGAGI (reference sequence). The CDR3 extends over 14 amino acids. The CDR3 bases are TGTGCCAGCAGTACGTTTGGGGGGAACACTGAAGCTTTCTTT. Its protein product is CASSTFGGNTEAFF.

J is TRBJ1-1 and V is TRBV11-2; weak D call: TRBD1 (6 bases). The CDR3 totals 16 residues. The V and J ends lost 2 bases and 4 bases respectively, with 17 bases between them. Looked up from germline, CDR1 is SGHAT and CDR2 is FQNNGV. The CDR3 region has the DNA TGTGCCAGCAGCTTAAGGTCTTGGGGGGCGGTCACTGAAGCTTTCTTT. Translation: CASSLRSWGAVTEAFF.

This chain uses TRBV5-1 with TRBJ1-4; no clear D. The V gene's germline CDR1 is SGHRS and CDR2 YFSETQ. The CDR3 extends over 15 amino acids. The V end was cut by 4 bases, the J end by 0 bases, with 10 bases between. Here the CDR3 DNA reads TGCGCCAGCAGCCACGACATTGCAACTAATGAAAAACTGTTTTTT. Translating gives CASSHDIATNEKLFF. Drawing the rest from reference TRBV5-1 and TRBJ1-4, the complete variable domain is KAGVTQTPRYLIKTRGQQVTLSCSPISGHRSVSWYQQTPGQGLQFLFEYFSETQRNKGNFPGRFSGRQFSNSRSEMNVSTLELGDSALYLCASSHDIATNEKLFFGSGTQLSVL.

This clone was counted a single time. V is TRBV29-1 and J is TRBJ2-3, with D unresolved. V lost 2 bases and J lost 1, with 13 bases in between. The CDR3 sequence is 15 residues long. The germline V gene encodes CDR1 SQVTM and CDR2 ANQGSEA. The CDR3: CSVERTLPGTDTQYF. DNA for the CDR3: TGCAGCGTTGAAAGGACCCTCCCGGGCACAGATACGCAGTATTTT.

This sequence joins TRBV5-1 and TRBJ2-1, with TRBD2 identical over 10 bases. With 4 bases clipped from V and 2 bases from J, the junction kept 3 bases outside the gene matches. The CDR3 consists of 15 residues. From germline, CDR1 is SGHRS and CDR2 YFSETQ. CDR3 residues: CASSQSGGAYNEQFF. The CDR3 DNA sequence: TGCGCCAGCAGCCAAAGCGGGGGGGCCTACAATGAGCAGTTCTTC. The variable domain in full, with the rest retrieved from reference TRBV5-1 and TRBJ2-1, is KAGVTQTPRYLIKTRGQQVTLSCSPISGHRSVSWYQQTPGQGLQFLFEYFSETQRNKGNFPGRFSGRQFSNSRSEMNVSTLELGDSALYLCASSQSGGAYNEQFFGPGTRLTVL.

The chain is built from TRBV28 and TRBJ1-6; 8 positions match TRBD1. This CDR3 is built from 16 residues. The germline gives CDR1 MDHEN, CDR2 SYDVKM. The junction had 12 bases not matched to a gene; V was cut back by 5 bases and J by 9 bases. The CDR3 DNA is TGTGCCAGCAGTGGGCCGGGACAGGATTTGAGTTCACCCCTCCACTTT. It encodes CASSGPGQDLSSPLHF.

The rearrangement links TRBV9 to TRBJ2-5, with 8 bases aligning to TRBD1. After removal of 4 bases from V and 10 bases from J, the junction contained 6 bases not matched to a gene. The germline V gene encodes CDR1 SGDLS and CDR2 YYNGEE. The CDR3 sequence is 12 residues long. CDR3 protein: CASSPDRGVQYF. The CDR3 region has the DNA TGTGCCAGCAGCCCCGACAGGGGCGTCCAGTACTTC. Combining the CDR3 with reference TRBV9 and TRBJ2-5 gives the whole variable domain DSGVTQTPKHLITATGQRVTLRCSPRSGDLSVYWYQQSLDQGLQFLIQYYNGEERAKGNILERFSAQQFPDLHSELNLSSLELGDSALYFCASSPDRGVQYFGPGTRLLVL.

CDR3 coding DNA: TGTGCCAGCAGCTCCCTCCTTGTCTGGGGCACAGATACGCAGTATTTT. Its protein is CASSSLLVWGTDTQYF. The chain joins TRBV7-9 to TRBJ2-3; D gene uncertain. Germline assignment: CDR1 SEHNR and CDR2 FQNEAQ (reference sequence). The CDR3 covers 16 residues. V lost 4 bases, J lost 1 base, and 15 bases lay in between.